This T cell receptor beta chain is drawn from a study of PD-1 blockade in classical Hodgkin lymphoma. General study findings and limits: Baseline diversity was lower in partial responders and progressors than complete responders.

Of note for this clone: Antigen: not known.

There was relapse after autologous stem cell transplantation in every patient, and there was variation in brentuximab vedotin exposure. CDR1 and CDR2 from the germline V gene are SQVTM and ANQGSEA. V lost 4 bases and J lost 3; bases outside the gene matches: 8. This CDR3 region has 14 residues. Profiling relied on immunoSEQ multiplex PCR, and the TCRdb table lists in-frame clones only, not all of them. The table includes approximately 70,000 clones, 85% to 95% detected once. The chain recombines TRBV29-1 with TRBJ2-7; TRBD1 matches 8 bases. The sequences come from peripheral blood mononuclear cells (PBMCs), collected at baseline. The receptor's source is a human donor with classical Hodgkin lymphoma. The CDR3 DNA follows: TGCAGCGTTGGTCCAGGGGGCTCTTTCTACGAGCAGTACTTC. This codes for CSVGPGGSFYEQYF.